This T cell receptor (beta chain) was sequenced for a study of T cell changes during pregnancy in multiple sclerosis (dated by TCRdb to the late 2010s). Context from the whole study: In women with multiple sclerosis, the researchers looked at how the T cell repertoire shifted as pregnancy progressed.

The protocol used for the library was the immunoSEQ multiplex PCR assay. The table was pulled from immuneACCESS by TCRdb, which kept in-frame rearrangements only. Such tables lose some clones; where checked, under half of the loss comes from unresolved V genes, and the rest has no known cause. The sample table contains 15,000 to 20,000 clones; only one count was recorded for just over 85% of them. The ten biggest clones cover 4.5% to 6% of the sample. Spanning cysteine to phenylalanine, the CDR3 consists of 16 amino acids. The CDR3 DNA has 48 bases and is translated from base 1. Based on the germline V gene, the CDR1 and CDR2 sequences are MRHNA and SNTAGT. Deletion took 1 base off V and 3 bases off J, with a span of 13 bases between the germline ends. Remarks on this clone: Its binding antigen is unknown. No base quality values were provided; no much bigger clone lies one nucleotide off.

Sequences were derived from CD8+ T cells from peripheral blood mononuclear cells, sampled in the third trimester of pregnancy. Recombination joined TRBV6-4 with TRBJ2-1; TRBD1 is possibly the D segment (7 matching bases). This TCR came from a female donor in good health, enrolled as a control in a pregnancy study. The CDR3 reads CASSDLGRGDYNEQFF. The sequenced DNA is TGTGCCAGCAGTGACTTAGGCAGGGGGGACTACAATGAGCAGTTCTTC.